This paragraph covers one T cell receptor beta chain sequence. The specificity of this receptor is unknown. No clone much larger than this one lies a single base away; base qualities are absent. The entry originates in a study of shared clonotypes between healthy human individuals (dated by TCRdb to between 2020 and 2021). Background on the whole study: The cohort included a few men and a couple of women between 18 and 49 years of age. For each donor, CD4 naive and CD4 memory were each given three plates, CD8 naive was given two plates, and CD8 memory was given one plate. Between about 0.8 and 9 billion PBMCs per donor were obtained by leukapheresis. Libraries were prepared and TCR repertoires were sequenced by different laboratories using diverse techniques, in order to increase sequencing depth and limit assay-specific biases. Blood TCR repertoires of a handful of healthy adults were deeply sequenced to estimate repertoire size and the extent of clonotype sharing between individuals.

Using the deep immunoSEQ assay, multiplex PCR amplified TCR CDR3 regions from genomic DNA. Genomic DNA extracted from each cell subset was distributed evenly over all wells of several immunoSEQ 96-well plates, and each plate served as one replicate. For sorted subsets, 150 to 250 ng genomic DNA, equal to tens of thousands of T cell genomes, was loaded into each replicate PCR. The purified libraries were quantified using a Qubit 3.0 fluorometer, sized with a Bioanalyzer 2100, and then quantified again using the KAPA Library Quantification kit. A separate single-read 150-cycle Illumina NextSeq 550 flow cell was used to sequence each immunoSEQ 96-well plate. Under the source paper's analysis protocol: Because the immunoSEQ output included only junctional sequences and no quality scores, the filtering could not be the same as the filtering used for full-length reads. Sequences were annotated with PyIR, a Python wrapper for IgBLAST v1.9, using IMGT germline references to assign V/J genes and CDR3. Any read was removed if the V/J assignment was weak (E-value above 1e-6), the CDR3 was missing, or the read contained stop codons, out-of-frame junctions, or ambiguous translated residues. V3J clonotypes were defined by identical inferred V gene, J gene, and CDR3 amino acid sequence. Percentage overlap between repertoires was calculated by dividing the number of shared unique clonotypes by the size of the smaller repertoire. Repertoire richness was assessed with RTK rarefaction, the Chao1 estimator, and Recon v2.1 estimates of unobserved clonotypes. For all TCRbeta clonotypes obtained by the gDNA method from a handful of donors, generation probabilities were computed with OLGA. In its TCRdb copy, this immuneACCESS table keeps in-frame sequences only and misses some clones. Where compared with another copy, unresolved V genes explain less than half of these, and the others have no known cause. V, J and clone size were drawn from that table, and D and trimming were deduced from the DNA. This sample comprises about 2.2 million clones, 80% to 95% of them detected only once. The ten largest clones take up 1.5% to 2% of the sample.

The study at large found these results: Larger estimated clonotype richness was generally found for naive subsets than for memory subsets. Clonotypes shared by all four sorted-subset donors showed higher generation probabilities than non-shared clonotypes. Sharing across four donors was observed for 5% to 6.5% of naive CD4, over 3% of naive CD8, 2% to 2.5% of memory CD4, and less than 0.45% of memory CD8 clonotypes. Incomplete sequencing was indicated by rarefaction of sorted-subset datasets, despite the large sequencing depth. The genetic and exposure-history diversity represented was limited by the small number of donors. Sampling was restricted to blood, and TCR repertoires in tissues likely differ from the TCR repertoires found in blood. Pairwise subsampling led to the expectation that sequencing depth would affect the degree of clonotype sharing among donors.

The germline V gene provides CDR1 SGHTA and CDR2 FQGTGA. V lost 3 bases and J lost 7 bases, and the count of bases not matched to a germline gene is 9. From the cysteine through the phenylalanine, the CDR3 covers 16 amino acids. CDR3 DNA is the only sequence kept; it has 48 bases, read in frame from the first base. CD8 naive samples consisted of CD45RO-negative cells that were positively selected for CCR7, yielding a CD45RA+CCR7+ population without TemRA cells. The donors were healthy, HIV-negative adults with no recently reported acute infections or vaccinations. Every donor was a Caucasian adult living in Nashville, Tennessee, USA. After blood collection by leukapheresis, PBMCs were isolated using Ficoll-Histopaque density gradient centrifugation and then cryopreserved in the vapor phase of liquid nitrogen. Analytical flow cytometry was used to check the purity and quantity of every magnetically sorted T cell population. Genomic DNA was isolated from each sorted fraction and quantified by UV absorbance on a Nanodrop 2000c.

The clonotype was recovered from a man younger than 30 in good health. Some clones in this sample may be carry-over from other donors' samples. The chain is made from TRBV7-3 and TRBJ2-1; TRBD2 lines up with 10 middle nucleotides. The sequenced sample consisted of naive CD8+ T cells from PBMCs. The intended sense of this specimen's cell subset or site label: CD45RA+CCR7+. The DNA reads as follows: TGTGCCAGCAGCTTCGCCGGGACTAGCGTTGTGAATGAGCAGTTCTTC. The resulting protein is CASSFAGTSVVNEQFF.